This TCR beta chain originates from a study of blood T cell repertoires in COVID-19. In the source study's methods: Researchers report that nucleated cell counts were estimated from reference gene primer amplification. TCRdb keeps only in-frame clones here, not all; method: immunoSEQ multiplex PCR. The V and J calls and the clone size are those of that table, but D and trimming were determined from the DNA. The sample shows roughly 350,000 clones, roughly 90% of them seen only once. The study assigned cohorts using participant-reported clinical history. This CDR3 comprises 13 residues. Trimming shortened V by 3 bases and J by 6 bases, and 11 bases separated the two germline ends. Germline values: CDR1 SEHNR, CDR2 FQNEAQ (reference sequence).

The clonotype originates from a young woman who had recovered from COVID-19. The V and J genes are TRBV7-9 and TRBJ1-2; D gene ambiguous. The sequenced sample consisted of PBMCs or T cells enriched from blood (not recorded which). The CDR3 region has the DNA TGTGCCAGCAGCTTTTCAGGATCTAATGGCTACACCTTC. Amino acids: CASSFSGSNGYTF.